This T cell receptor (beta chain) was found in a study of T cell responses to AZD1222 COVID-19 vaccine. The assay was immunoSEQ multiplex PCR, and TCRdb's table has in-frame clones only and misses some. In the table there are 150,000 to 200,000 clones, 90% to 95% of which are singletons. This CDR3 has 15 residues. Trimming removed 1 base at V and 6 bases at J, with 13 bases between. Germline CDR1 reads LNHDA; CDR2 reads SQIVND (reference sequence). The sequencing used peripheral blood, collected on day 0 of AZD1222 vaccination. The genes are TRBV19 and TRBJ1-5; unclear D gene. This clonotype originated in an adult in good health. The CDR3 DNA sequence: TGTGCCAGTAGTATAGGTACCAAACTGACTCAGCCCCAGCATTTT. Protein product: CASSIGTKLTQPQHF.